This is a list of T cell receptor beta chains from one sample in a study of T cell clones after liver transplantation. Sequenced by immunoSEQ multiplex PCR; TCRdb stores in-frame clones only, minus some. The sample lists some 80,000 clones; around four fifths were seen once. Sample: CD4+ T cells from blood, taken 46 months after liver transplant. All receptors come from a human patient who received a liver transplant. The graft donor may have contributed some T cells. Each CDR3 is given with its conserved first and last residue. Fields, in order: V gene, J gene, CDR3 protein.

TRBV20-1	TRBJ2-7	CSARGENEQYF
TRBV9	TRBJ1-2	CASSAGTGPYGYTF
TRBV7-7	TRBJ2-1	CASSLLGSSYNEQFF
TRBV11-2	TRBJ2-4	CASSARTGSAAKNIQYF
TRBV28	TRBJ1-1	CASSIGGGARRTEAFF
TRBV18	TRBJ2-2	CASSARTGEAGELFF
TRBV19	TRBJ2-7	CASSIQGFYEQYF
TRBV19	TRBJ2-2	CASRTLAGVNTGELFF
TRBV7-8	TRBJ1-2	CASSERQDFGYTF
TRBV9	TRBJ2-5	CASSVGLAGVETQYF
TRBV19	TRBJ1-4	CASSMPGATTNEKLFF
TRBV6-6	TRBJ2-5	CATNRPEETQYF
TRBV28	TRBJ1-1	CASRTLGAGERNTEAFF
TRBV11-2	TRBJ2-1	CASSLDIGSYNEQFF
TRBV9	TRBJ2-3	CASSVAGDPSTDTQYF
TRBV5-1	TRBJ2-7	CASSADRDYEQYF
TRBV9	TRBJ1-3	CASSVERSSGNTIYF
TRBV5-1	TRBJ2-1	CASTSESSYNEQFF
TRBV27	TRBJ2-7	CASNPTGTGSYEQYF
TRBV4-1	TRBJ1-3	CASSRPGTSGNTIYF
TRBV9	TRBJ2-2	CASSGGLAVNTGELFF
TRBV7-2	TRBJ1-4	CASSLYVGQGNEKLFF
TRBV5-1	TRBJ2-1	CASSLAGGLNEQFF
TRBV27	TRBJ2-6	CASSLLDQDSGANVLTF
TRBV6-1	TRBJ2-5	CASSGQGQETQYF
TRBV27	TRBJ2-1	CASSLTQIHNEQFF
TRBV10-3	TRBJ2-1	CAISGQGGSYNEQFF